This T cell receptor (beta chain) was observed in a study of blood T cell repertoires in COVID-19. The CDR3 extends over 13 amino acids. With 6 bases removed from V and 10 bases from J, the gap between germline ends came to 13 bases. Germline V lookup: CDR1 WNHNN, CDR2 SYGVQD (reference sequence). Methods used by the authors: Estimated nucleated cell counts came from reference gene primer amplification. Measured with immunoSEQ multiplex PCR; TCRdb has only the in-frame clones, and not every one. That table gives V, J and clone size, and the DNA gave D and trimming. Among roughly 200,000 clones listed, around 79% were seen once.

The sequence derives from a woman aged 40 to 50 with COVID-19, enrolled during active disease. The chain joins TRBV10-1 to TRBJ1-6; no reliable D call. What was sequenced was peripheral blood. CDR3 bases: TGCGCCAGCAGCCGCGGACTAAGATCACCCCTCCACTTT. This gives the protein CASSRGLRSPLHF.